A single T cell receptor (beta chain) is shown here with its context. Its antigen remains unknown. V was trimmed by 5 bases and J by 10 bases, leaving 15 bases between them. This CDR3 is 12 amino acids long. Per germline, CDR1 SGHTA and CDR2 FQGNSA. Donors came from a validation cohort of 95 to 150 subjects, distinct from the first 666-subject cohort. The data were obtained in a study of cytomegalovirus exposure and HLA in healthy donors. Whole-study findings and limits: Whilst most TCR sequences proved rare, a subset of public TCRs occurred across many donors. Among TCR beta chains, those listed as cytomegalovirus-associated numbered some 170.

Assay used: immunoSEQ multiplex PCR; TCRdb lists only in-frame clones, some missing. The data hold 150,000 to 200,000 clones, with about 83% observed a single time. Material for sequencing was PBMCs. The receptor's source is a young woman in good health and CMV-seronegative. V and J are TRBV7-2 and TRBJ2-7; no reliable D call. CDR3 amino acids: CASSPRPTAQYF. Written as DNA, the CDR3 is TGTGCCAGCAGCCCGAGGCCGACTGCTCAGTACTTC.